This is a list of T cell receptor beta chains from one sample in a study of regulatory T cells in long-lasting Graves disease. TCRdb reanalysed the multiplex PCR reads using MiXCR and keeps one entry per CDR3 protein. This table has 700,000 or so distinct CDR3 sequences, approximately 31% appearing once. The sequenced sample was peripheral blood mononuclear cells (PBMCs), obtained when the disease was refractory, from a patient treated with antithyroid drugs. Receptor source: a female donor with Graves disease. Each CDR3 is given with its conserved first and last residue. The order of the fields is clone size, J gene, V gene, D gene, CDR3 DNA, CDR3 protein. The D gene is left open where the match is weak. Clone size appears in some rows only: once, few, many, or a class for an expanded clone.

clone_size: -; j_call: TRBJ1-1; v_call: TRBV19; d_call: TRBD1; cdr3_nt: TGTGCCAGTACCACCCGGGGTGGGACAGGAGTGAACACTGAAGCTTTCTTT; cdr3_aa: CASTTRGGTGVNTEAFF
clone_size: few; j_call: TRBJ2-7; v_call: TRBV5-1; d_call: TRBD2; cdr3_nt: TGCGCCAGCAGCGTTGGGACTAGCGGGAGGGCCTACGAGCAGTACTTC; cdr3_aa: CASSVGTSGRAYEQYF
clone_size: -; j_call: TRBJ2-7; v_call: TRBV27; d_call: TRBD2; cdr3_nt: TGTGCCAGCACCTTGGGACTAGCGGGAGGACAATCCTACGAGCAGTACTTC; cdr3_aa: CASTLGLAGGQSYEQYF
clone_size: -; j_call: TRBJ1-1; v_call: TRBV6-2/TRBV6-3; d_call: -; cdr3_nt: TGTGCCAGCAGTCGCTCGCAAGCGAACACTGAAGCTTTCTTT; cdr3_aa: CASSRSQANTEAFF
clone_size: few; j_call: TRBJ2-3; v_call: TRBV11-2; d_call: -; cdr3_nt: TGTGCCAGCAGCTTAATGAGTTCAGCGCAGTATTTT; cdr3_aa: CASSLMSSAQYF
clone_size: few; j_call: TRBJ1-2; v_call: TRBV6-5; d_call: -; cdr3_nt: TGTGCCAGCAGTTACTCCGGGGGGCCCCGTGGCTACACCTTC; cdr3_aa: CASSYSGGPRGYTF
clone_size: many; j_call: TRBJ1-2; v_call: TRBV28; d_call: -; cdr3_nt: TGTGCCAGCAGTTTTCCCGGACAGACCTTCTATGGCTACACCTTC; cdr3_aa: CASSFPGQTFYGYTF
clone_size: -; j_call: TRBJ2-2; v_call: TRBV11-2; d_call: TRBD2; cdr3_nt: TGTGCCAGCAGAACCACTAGCGTCTCGAACACCGGGGAGCTGTTTTTT; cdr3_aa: CASRTTSVSNTGELFF
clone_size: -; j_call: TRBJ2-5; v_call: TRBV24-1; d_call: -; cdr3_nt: TGTGCCACCATAGACTGGGACCAGTACTTC; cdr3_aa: CATIDWDQYF
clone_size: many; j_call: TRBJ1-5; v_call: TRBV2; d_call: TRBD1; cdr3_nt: TGTGCCAGCAGTGCAGGGGGAGTTAATCAGCCCCAGCATTTT; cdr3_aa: CASSAGGVNQPQHF
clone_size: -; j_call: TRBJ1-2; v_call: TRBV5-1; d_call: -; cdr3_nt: TGCGCCAGCTCATTGCGGGGCGAACTGGGCGGGGATGGCTACACCTTC; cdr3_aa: CASSLRGELGGDGYTF
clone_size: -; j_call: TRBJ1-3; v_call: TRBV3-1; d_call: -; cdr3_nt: TGTGCCAGCAGCTACTATGGAGCCAGCTCTGGAAACACCATATATTTT; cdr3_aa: CASSYYGASSGNTIYF
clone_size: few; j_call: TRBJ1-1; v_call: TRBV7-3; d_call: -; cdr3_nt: TGTGCCAGCAGCTTCGGGGAAGCTGAAGCTTTCTTT; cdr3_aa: CASSFGEAEAFF
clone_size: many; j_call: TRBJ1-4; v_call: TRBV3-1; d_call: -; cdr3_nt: TGTGCCAGCAGCCAGGATGGAGGGCTAGGAGACGAAAAACTGTTTTTT; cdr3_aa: CASSQDGGLGDEKLFF
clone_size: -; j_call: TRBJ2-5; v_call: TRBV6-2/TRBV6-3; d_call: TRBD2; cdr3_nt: TGTGCCAGCAGGCCCGGGGGGGGACTAGCGGGGACCCAGTACTTC; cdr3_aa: CASRPGGGLAGTQYF
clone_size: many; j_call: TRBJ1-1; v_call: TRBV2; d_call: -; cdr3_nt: TGTGCCAGCAGTGAATTTGCGGGAAGGGCTTTCTTT; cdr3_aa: CASSEFAGRAFF
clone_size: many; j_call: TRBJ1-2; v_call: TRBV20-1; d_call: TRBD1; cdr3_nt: TGCAGTGCTCCGGGACAGGGGCTCTATGGCTACACCTTC; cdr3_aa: CSAPGQGLYGYTF
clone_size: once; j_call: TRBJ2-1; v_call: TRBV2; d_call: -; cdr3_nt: TGTGCCATCAGGGGCTCCGGGGCCTCCCCGGGGAATGAGCAGTTCTTC; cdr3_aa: CAIRGSGASPGNEQFF
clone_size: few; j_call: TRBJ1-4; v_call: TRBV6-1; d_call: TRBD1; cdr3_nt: TGTGCCAGCAGCACCACCGGGACAGGGTCTATACTGTTTTTT; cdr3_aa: CASSTTGTGSILFF
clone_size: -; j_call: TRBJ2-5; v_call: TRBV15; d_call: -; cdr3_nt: TGTGCCACCAGCAGAGGCGGACAGTTGGGGGAGACCCAGTACTTC; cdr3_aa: CATSRGGQLGETQYF
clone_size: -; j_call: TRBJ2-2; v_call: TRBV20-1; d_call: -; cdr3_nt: TGCAGTGCTAGGGATATCCACACCGGGGAGCTGTTTTTT; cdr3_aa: CSARDIHTGELFF
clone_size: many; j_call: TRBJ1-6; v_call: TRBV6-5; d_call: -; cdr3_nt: TGTGCCAGCAGTTACTCGTCAGACTATAATTCACCCCTCCACTTT; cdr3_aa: CASSYSSDYNSPLHF